This T cell receptor (beta chain) was observed in a study of T cell repertoires in cytomegalovirus infection. Using its own MiXCR run on the reads, TCRdb lists one record per CDR3 protein. The sample holds 380,000 or so distinct CDR3 sequences, roughly 36% seen once. Germline V CDR1 and CDR2: SGHTA, FQGNSA. This CDR3 comprises 14 residues. The ends were cut back, 1 base at V and 2 bases at J, with 9 bases in the middle. Concerning this clonotype itself: Its antigen is not identified.

Here the sequenced sample was cultured PBMCs, taken from culture after CMV antigen stimulation. This clonotype was obtained from a human donor in good health (CMV status not recorded). Some clones in this sample may be carry-over from other donors' samples. The chain employs TRBV7-2 and TRBJ2-7; D gene ambiguous. Here the CDR3 reads CASSLVTTTYEQYV. CDR3 bases: TGTGCCAGCAGCTTAGTTACCACCACCTACGAGCAGTACGTC.